This T cell receptor beta chain was sequenced during a study of Ad26.COV2.S vaccination and SARS-CoV-2 variants. Overall study: Vaccine-arm donor from the placebo-controlled COV1001 Ad26.COV2.S trial.

On this clone itself: Its antigen is still unknown.

Some clones are missing from TCRdb's copy, which holds only in-frame ones; the method was immunoSEQ multiplex PCR. The profile shows a few hundred thousand clones, 70% to 90% of them singletons. Treatment reported: 15 to 20 received Ad26.COV2.S at low or high dose, single or two shots; 5 received placebo; per-sample allocation not given. Each sample was drawn 63 days after the first injection (of vaccine or placebo). Vaccination employed an Ad26 vector expressing the Wuhan-strain SARS-CoV-2 spike. This CDR3 spans 12 amino acids. Trimming took 11 bases from V and 6 from J, leaving 13 bases between them. Germline-derived CDR1 and CDR2 are MNHEY and SMNVEV (reference sequence). Findings and caveats of the study: The study found higher spike-specific TCR breadth in vaccine than placebo recipients. Post-vaccination breadth of spike-specific CD8+ and CD4+ T cell responses was reportedly substantial.

The chain joins TRBV27 to TRBJ1-4, with D perhaps matching TRBD1 (5 bases). The sample in question was peripheral blood, obtained in a trial of Ad26.COV2.S vaccine versus placebo. This receptor was taken from a person between 18 and 65 years old who received the Ad26.COV2.S COVID-19 vaccine or a placebo. CDR3: CAPKGADEKLFF. CDR3 coding DNA: TGTGCCCCGAAAGGGGCGGATGAAAAACTGTTTTTT.